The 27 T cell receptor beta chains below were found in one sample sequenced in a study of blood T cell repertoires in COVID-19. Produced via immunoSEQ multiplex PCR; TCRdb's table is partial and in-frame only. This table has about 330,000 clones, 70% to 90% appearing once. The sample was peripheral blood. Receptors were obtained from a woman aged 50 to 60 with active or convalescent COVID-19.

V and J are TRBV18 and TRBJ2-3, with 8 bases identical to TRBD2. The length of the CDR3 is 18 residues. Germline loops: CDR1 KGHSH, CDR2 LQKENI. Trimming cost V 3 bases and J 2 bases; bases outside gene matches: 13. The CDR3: CASSPSRLPGGLTDTQYF. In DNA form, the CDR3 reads TGTGCCAGCTCACCGTCGAGGCTGCCGGGGGGGCTCACAGATACGCAGTATTTT.

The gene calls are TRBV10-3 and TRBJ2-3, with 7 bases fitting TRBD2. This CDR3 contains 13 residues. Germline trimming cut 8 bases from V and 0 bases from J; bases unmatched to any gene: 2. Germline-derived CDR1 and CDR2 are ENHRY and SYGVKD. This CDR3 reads CAIGDYSTDTQYF. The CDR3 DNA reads TGTGCCATCGGGGACTACAGCACAGATACGCAGTATTTT.

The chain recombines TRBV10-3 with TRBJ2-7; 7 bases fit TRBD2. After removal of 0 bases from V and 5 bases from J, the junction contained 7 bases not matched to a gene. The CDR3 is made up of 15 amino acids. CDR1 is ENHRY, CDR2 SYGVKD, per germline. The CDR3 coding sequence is TGTGCCATCAGTGAGTCCCAAGCGGGAAGGCACGAGCAGTACTTC. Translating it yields CAISESQAGRHEQYF.

The CDR3 DNA reads as TGTGCCAGCAGCCAAGATCGGTTGACAGGGATGGAGACCCAGTACTTC. It specifies CASSQDRLTGMETQYF. The chain links TRBV4-2 to TRBJ2-5; the match to TRBD1 covers 7 bases. Germline-derived CDR1 and CDR2 are LGHNA and YNFKEQ. This CDR3 contains 16 residues. Trimming at V came to 0 bases and at J to 5 bases, leaving 9 bases not matched to a gene.

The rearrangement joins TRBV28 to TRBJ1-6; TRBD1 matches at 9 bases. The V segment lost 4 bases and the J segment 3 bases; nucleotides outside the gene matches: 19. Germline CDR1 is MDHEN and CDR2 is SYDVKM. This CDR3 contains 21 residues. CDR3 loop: CASSSLPLRDREGVYNSPLHF. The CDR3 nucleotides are TGTGCCAGCAGTTCCCTACCACTCCGGGACAGGGAGGGAGTCTATAATTCACCCCTCCACTTT.

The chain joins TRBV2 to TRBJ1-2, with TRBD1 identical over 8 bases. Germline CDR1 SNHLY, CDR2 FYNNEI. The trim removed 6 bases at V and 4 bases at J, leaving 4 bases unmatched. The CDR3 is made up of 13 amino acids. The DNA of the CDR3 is TGTGCCAGCAGCCCAGGGGGCCTCTATGGCTACACCTTC. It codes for CASSPGGLYGYTF.

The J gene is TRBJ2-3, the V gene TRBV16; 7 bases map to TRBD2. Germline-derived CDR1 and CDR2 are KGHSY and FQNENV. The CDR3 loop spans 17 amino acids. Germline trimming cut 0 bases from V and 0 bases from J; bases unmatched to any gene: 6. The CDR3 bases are TGTGCCAGCAGCCAATCGGGAGGGGCTTCTAGCACAGATACGCAGTATTTT. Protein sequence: CASSQSGGASSTDTQYF.

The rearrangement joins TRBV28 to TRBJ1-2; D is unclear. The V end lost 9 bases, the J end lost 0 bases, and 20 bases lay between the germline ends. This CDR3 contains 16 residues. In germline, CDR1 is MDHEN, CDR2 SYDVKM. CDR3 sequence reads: CASNSKLQLSNYGYTF. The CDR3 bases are TGTGCCAGTAATTCTAAATTACAGCTTTCTAACTATGGCTACACCTTC.

The CDR3 DNA follows: TGTGCCAGCAGGACTAGCACAGATACGCAGTATTTT. This translates into CASRTSTDTQYF. The chain is built from TRBV27 and TRBJ2-3, with D unresolved. There are 12 residues in the CDR3. Trimming took off 6 bases at V and 0 bases at J, with 4 bases between the two ends. Germline CDR1 reads MNHEY; CDR2 reads SMNVEV (reference sequence).

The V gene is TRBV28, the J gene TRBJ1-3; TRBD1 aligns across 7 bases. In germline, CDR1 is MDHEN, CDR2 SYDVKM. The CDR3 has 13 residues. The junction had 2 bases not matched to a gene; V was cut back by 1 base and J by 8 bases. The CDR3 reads CASSLSGGHTIYF. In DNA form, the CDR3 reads TGTGCCAGCAGTTTATCAGGGGGTCACACCATATATTTT. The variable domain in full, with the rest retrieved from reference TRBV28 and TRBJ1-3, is DVKVTQSSRYLVKRTGEKVFLECVQDMDHENMFWYRQDPGLGLRLIYFSYDVKMKEKGDIPEGYSVSREKKERFSLILESASTNQTSMYLCASSLSGGHTIYFGEGSWLTVV.

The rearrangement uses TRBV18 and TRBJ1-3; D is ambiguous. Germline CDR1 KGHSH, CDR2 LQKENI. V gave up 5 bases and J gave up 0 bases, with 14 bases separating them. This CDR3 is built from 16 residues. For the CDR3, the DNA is TGTGCCAGCTCAGGGGAGCTAGTATACTCTGGAAACACCATATATTTT. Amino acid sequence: CASSGELVYSGNTIYF.

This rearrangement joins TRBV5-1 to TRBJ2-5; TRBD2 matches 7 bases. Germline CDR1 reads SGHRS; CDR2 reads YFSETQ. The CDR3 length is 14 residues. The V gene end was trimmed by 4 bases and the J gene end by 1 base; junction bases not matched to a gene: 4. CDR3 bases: TGCGCCAGCAGCCCCGGGGGGATCCAAGAGACCCAGTACTTC. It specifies CASSPGGIQETQYF.

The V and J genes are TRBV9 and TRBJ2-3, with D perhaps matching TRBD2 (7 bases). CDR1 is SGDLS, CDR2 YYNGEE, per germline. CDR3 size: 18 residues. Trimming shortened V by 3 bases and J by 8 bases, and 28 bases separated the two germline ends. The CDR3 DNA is TGTGCCAGCAGCGCTTCTTGGGAGTCCGCGGGGGCCCTCGGTACGCAGTATTTT. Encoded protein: CASSASWESAGALGTQYF.

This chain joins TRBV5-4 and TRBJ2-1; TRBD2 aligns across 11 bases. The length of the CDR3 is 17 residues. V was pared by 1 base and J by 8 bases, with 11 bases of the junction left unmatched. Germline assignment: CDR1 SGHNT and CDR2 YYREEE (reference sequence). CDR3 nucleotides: TGTGCCAGCAGCTTGCCGTTAGCGGGGGGGCAAGCGTATGAGCAGTTCTTC. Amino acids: CASSLPLAGGQAYEQFF.

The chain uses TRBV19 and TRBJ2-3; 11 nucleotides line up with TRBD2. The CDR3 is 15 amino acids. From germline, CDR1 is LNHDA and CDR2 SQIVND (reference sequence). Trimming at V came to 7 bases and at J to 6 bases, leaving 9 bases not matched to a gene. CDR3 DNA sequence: TGTGCCAGTACAACTAGCGGGGGACTTCGGGATACGCAGTATTTT. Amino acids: CASTTSGGLRDTQYF.

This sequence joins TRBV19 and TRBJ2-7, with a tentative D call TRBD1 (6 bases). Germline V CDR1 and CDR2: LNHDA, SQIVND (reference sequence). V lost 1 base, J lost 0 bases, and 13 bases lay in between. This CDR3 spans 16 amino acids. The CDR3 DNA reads TGTGCCAGTAGTATAGTCTACCGGGACAACTCCTACGAGCAGTACTTC. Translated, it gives CASSIVYRDNSYEQYF.

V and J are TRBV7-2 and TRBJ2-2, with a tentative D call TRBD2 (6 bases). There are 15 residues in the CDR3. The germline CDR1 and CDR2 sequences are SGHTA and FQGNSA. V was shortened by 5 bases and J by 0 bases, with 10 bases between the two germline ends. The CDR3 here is CASSLGTPNTGELFF. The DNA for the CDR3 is TGTGCCAGCAGCCTCGGGACTCCGAACACCGGGGAGCTGTTTTTT. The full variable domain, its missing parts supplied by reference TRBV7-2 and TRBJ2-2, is GAGVSQSPSNKVTEKGKDVELRCDPISGHTALYWYRQSLGQGLEFLIYFQGNSAPDKSGLPSDRFSAERTGGSVSTLTIQRTQQEDSAVYLCASSLGTPNTGELFFGEGSRLTVL.

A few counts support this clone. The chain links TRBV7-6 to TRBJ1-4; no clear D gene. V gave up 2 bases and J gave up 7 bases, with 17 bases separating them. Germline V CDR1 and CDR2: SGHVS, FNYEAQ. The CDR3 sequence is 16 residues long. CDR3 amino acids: CASSLKFKSLGEKLFF. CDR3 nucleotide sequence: TGTGCCAGCAGCTTAAAGTTTAAGAGTCTCGGTGAAAAACTGTTTTTT.

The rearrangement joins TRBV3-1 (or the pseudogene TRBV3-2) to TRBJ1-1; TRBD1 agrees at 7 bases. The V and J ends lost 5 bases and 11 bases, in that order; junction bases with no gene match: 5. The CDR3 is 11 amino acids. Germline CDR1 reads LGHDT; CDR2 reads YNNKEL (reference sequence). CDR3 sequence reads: CASSVTGVAFF. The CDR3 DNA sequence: TGTGCCAGCAGCGTTACAGGGGTCGCTTTCTTT.

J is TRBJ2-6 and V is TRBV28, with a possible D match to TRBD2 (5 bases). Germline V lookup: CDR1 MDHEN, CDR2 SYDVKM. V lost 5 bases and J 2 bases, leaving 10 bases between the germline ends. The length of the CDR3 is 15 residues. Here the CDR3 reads CASSEDSPGANVLTF. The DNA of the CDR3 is TGTGCCAGCAGTGAGGACTCTCCTGGGGCCAACGTCCTGACTTTC.

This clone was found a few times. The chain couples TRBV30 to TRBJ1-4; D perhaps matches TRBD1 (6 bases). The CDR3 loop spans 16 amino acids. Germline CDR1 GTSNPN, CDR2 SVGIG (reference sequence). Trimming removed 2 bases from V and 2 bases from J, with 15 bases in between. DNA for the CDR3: TGTGCCTGGAGTCCTCACCCGGGGGGCACTAATGAAAAACTGTTTTTT. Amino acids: CAWSPHPGGTNEKLFF.

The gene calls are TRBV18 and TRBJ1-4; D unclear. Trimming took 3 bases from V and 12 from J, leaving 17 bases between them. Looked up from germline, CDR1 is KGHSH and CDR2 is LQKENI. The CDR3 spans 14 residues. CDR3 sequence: CASSPPAGAGELFF. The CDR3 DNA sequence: TGTGCCAGCTCACCCCCGGCCGGCGCCGGGGAACTGTTTTTT.

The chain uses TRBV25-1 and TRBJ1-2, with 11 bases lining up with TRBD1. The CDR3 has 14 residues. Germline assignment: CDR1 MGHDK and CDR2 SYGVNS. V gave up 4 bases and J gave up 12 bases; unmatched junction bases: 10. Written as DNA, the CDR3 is TGTGCCAGCAGTGTAGAGGGACAGGGGGGATCCCACACCTTC. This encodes CASSVEGQGGSHTF.

The DNA for the CDR3 is TGTGCCAGTATCGGAGCGGGGAGGACGCATGAGCAGTTCTTC. Translation: CASIGAGRTHEQFF. The chain joins TRBV19 to TRBJ2-1; 7 nucleotides align to TRBD2. The V gene end was trimmed by 7 bases and the J gene end by 8 bases; junction bases not matched to a gene: 11. Germline V CDR1 and CDR2: LNHDA, SQIVND (reference sequence). The CDR3 totals 14 residues.

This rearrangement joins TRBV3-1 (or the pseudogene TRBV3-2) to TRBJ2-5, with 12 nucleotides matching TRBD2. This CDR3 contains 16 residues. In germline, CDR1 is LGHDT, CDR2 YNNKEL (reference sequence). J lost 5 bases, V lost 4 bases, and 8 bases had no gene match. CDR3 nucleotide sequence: TGTGCCAGCAGCCCAGGACTAGCGGGGCTACCGGAGACCCAGTACTTC. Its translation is CASSPGLAGLPETQYF.

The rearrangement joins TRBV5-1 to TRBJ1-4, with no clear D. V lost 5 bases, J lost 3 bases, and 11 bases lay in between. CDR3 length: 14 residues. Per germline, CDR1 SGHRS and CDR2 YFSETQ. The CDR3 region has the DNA TGCGCCAGCAGTAGCGGCTCAGCTAATGAAAAACTGTTTTTT. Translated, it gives CASSSGSANEKLFF.

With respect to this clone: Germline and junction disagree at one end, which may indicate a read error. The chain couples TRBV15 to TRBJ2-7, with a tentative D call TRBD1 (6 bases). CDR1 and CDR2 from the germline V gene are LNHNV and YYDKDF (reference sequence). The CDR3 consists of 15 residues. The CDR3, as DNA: TGTGCCACCAGCAGAGGTGTCCGGGACACCTACAAGCAGTACTTC. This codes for CATSRGVRDTYKQYF. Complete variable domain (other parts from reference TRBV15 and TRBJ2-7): DAMVIQNPRYQVTQFGKPVTLSCSQTLNHNVMYWYQQKSSQAPKLLFHYYDKDFNNEADTPDNFQSRRPNTSFCFLDIRSPGLGDTAMYLCATSRGVRDTYKQYFGPGTRLTVT.